These 14 T cell receptor beta chains originate from one sample sequenced in a study of T cells in narcolepsy. Here immunoSEQ multiplex PCR was the method, and the copy in TCRdb shows in-frame clones only, minus some. The repertoire holds roughly 38,000 clones, with approximately 85% as singletons. The sample comprised CD45RA- memory CD4+ T cells from PBMCs. All receptors derive from a human donor with narcolepsy.

This chain's CDR3 is CASIWPDRIKDSPLHF. In DNA form, the CDR3 reads TGTGCCAGCATCTGGCCCGACCGAATTAAAGATTCACCCCTCCACTTT. J is TRBJ1-6 and V is TRBV27, with D hard to call. The CDR3 extends over 16 amino acids. Deletions cut 7 bases from V and 8 bases from J, with 21 bases between. The germline V gene encodes CDR1 MNHEY and CDR2 SMNVEV (reference sequence).

The chain has TRBV5-1 and TRBJ1-1, with a possible D match to TRBD1 (5 bases). With 0 bases removed from V and 5 bases from J, the gap between germline ends came to 14 bases. Germline V gene lookup returns CDR1 SGHRS and CDR2 YFSETQ. This CDR3 is built from 15 residues. The CDR3 sequence is CASSLAGTSGTEAFF. The CDR3 DNA reads TGCGCCAGCAGCTTGGCCGGGACGTCAGGGACTGAAGCTTTCTTT.

The rearrangement joins TRBV11-2 to TRBJ2-5, with a possible D match to TRBD2 (7 bases). Germline loops: CDR1 SGHAT, CDR2 FQNNGV. Trimming took off 2 bases at V and 5 bases at J, with 18 bases between the two ends. The CDR3 consists of 16 residues. This CDR3 reads CASSLLVAGAPETQYF. The CDR3 DNA follows: TGTGCCAGCAGCTTACTTGTCGCGGGGGCACCGGAGACCCAGTACTTC.

The rearrangement joins TRBV2 to TRBJ2-7, with D uncertain. The CDR3 is made up of 11 amino acids. V was trimmed by 5 bases and J by 5 bases, leaving 7 bases between them. From germline, CDR1 is SNHLY and CDR2 FYNNEI. The CDR3 reads CASSKEDEQYF. CDR3 nucleotides: TGTGCCAGCAGTAAAGAAGACGAGCAGTACTTC.

The chain carries TRBV7-9 and TRBJ2-2, with TRBD1 as a possible D gene (6 bases). Germline V gene data show CDR1 as SEHNR and CDR2 as FQNEAQ (reference sequence). This CDR3 region has 15 residues. The V end was cut by 1 base, the J end by 7 bases, with 13 bases between. The chain's CDR3 is CASSLGQGMVGELFF. The CDR3 region has the DNA TGTGCCAGCAGCTTAGGGCAGGGGATGGTCGGGGAGCTGTTTTTT.

The CDR3 reads CASSTNSVTEAFF. For the CDR3, the DNA is TGTGCCAGCAGCACCAACAGCGTCACTGAAGCTTTCTTT. V and J are TRBV7-2 and TRBJ1-1, with D unclear. This CDR3 region has 13 residues. Deletions cut 5 bases from V and 4 bases from J, with 11 bases between. CDR1 is SGHTA and CDR2 is FQGNSA in the germline V gene. Using reference TRBV7-2 and TRBJ1-1 for the parts outside the CDR3, the full variable domain is GAGVSQSPSNKVTEKGKDVELRCDPISGHTALYWYRQSLGQGLEFLIYFQGNSAPDKSGLPSDRFSAERTGGSVSTLTIQRTQQEDSAVYLCASSTNSVTEAFFGQGTRLTVV.

The chain couples TRBV11-3 to TRBJ2-1, with 11 bases matching TRBD2. The CDR3 loop spans 15 amino acids. The germline CDR1 and CDR2 sequences are SGHNT and YENEEA. The V and J ends lost 5 bases and 9 bases, in that order; junction bases with no gene match: 9. The CDR3 loop is CASSKTSGVWGEQFF. In nucleotides, the CDR3 is TGTGCCAGCAGCAAGACTAGCGGGGTGTGGGGTGAGCAGTTCTTC.

The chain recombines TRBV9 with TRBJ1-1; no clear D gene. Germline V gene data show CDR1 as SGDLS and CDR2 as YYNGEE. The ends were cut back, 3 bases at V and 4 bases at J, with 10 bases in the middle. CDR3 length: 13 amino acids. CDR3 sequence: CASSGEVGTEAFF. CDR3 sequence (DNA): TGTGCCAGCAGCGGAGAGGTTGGCACTGAAGCTTTCTTT.

As to this clone: In the same sample, other DNA sequences code for this CDR3. The J gene is TRBJ2-7, the V gene TRBV5-1; 9 bases map to TRBD2. Per germline, CDR1 SGHRS and CDR2 YFSETQ. The CDR3 totals 14 residues. J gave up 4 bases and V 5 bases, and 7 bases lay outside the gene matches. CDR3 protein: CASSRSGGPYEQYF. In DNA form, the CDR3 reads TGCGCCAGCAGTCGAAGCGGGGGGCCATACGAGCAGTACTTC.

This clone was seen a single time. The chain employs TRBV6-1 and TRBJ2-5, with TRBD2 matching over 7 bases. This CDR3 region has 14 residues. The germline V gene has CDR1 MNHNS and CDR2 SASEGT. V shed 2 bases and J 1 base; nucleotides not matched to a gene: 1. Here the CDR3 reads CASSETGGQETQYF. The CDR3 bases are TGTGCCAGCAGTGAAACGGGGGGCCAAGAGACCCAGTACTTC.

V gene TRBV9 combines with J gene TRBJ2-3; 7 nucleotides agree with TRBD2. This CDR3 spans 15 amino acids. Trimming cost V 0 bases and J 6 bases; bases outside gene matches: 7. Germline CDR1 is SGDLS and CDR2 is YYNGEE. CDR3 DNA: TGTGCCAGCAGCGTAGGGGACGGGAGGCTTGATACGCAGTATTTT. This sequence encodes CASSVGDGRLDTQYF.

J is TRBJ1-6 and V is TRBV19; D gene unclear. CDR1 and CDR2 from the germline V gene are LNHDA and SQIVND (reference sequence). The CDR3 has 13 residues. V lost 9 bases, J lost 8 bases, and 14 bases lay in between. The CDR3 loop is CASSPSIDSPLHF. DNA of the CDR3: TGTGCCAGCTCCCCGAGCATAGATTCACCCCTCCACTTT. Filled out from reference TRBV19 and TRBJ1-6, the complete variable domain reads DGGITQSPKYLFRKEGQNVTLSCEQNLNHDAMYWYRQDPGQGLRLIYYSQIVNDFQKGDIAEGYSVSREKKESFPLTVTSAQKNPTAFYLCASSPSIDSPLHFGNGTRLTVT.

The chain uses TRBV4-2 and TRBJ2-1; 7 bases match TRBD2. Germline CDR1 is LGHNA and CDR2 is YNFKEQ. The J segment lost 1 base and the V segment lost 4 bases, leaving 4 bases of the junction unmatched. The CDR3 consists of 15 residues. The CDR3 coding sequence is TGTGCCAGCAGCCCGCCGGGGGGTTCCTACAATGAGCAGTTCTTC. Protein: CASSPPGGSYNEQFF.

The CDR3 is CASREGGQTRAQPQHF. The CDR3 DNA reads TGTGCCAGCAGGGAGGGGGGACAGACAAGGGCTCAGCCCCAGCATTTT. The chain employs TRBV28 and TRBJ1-5, with 7 nucleotides matching TRBD1. The CDR3 is 16 residues long. Trimming took 6 bases from V and 6 from J; bases not matched to a gene: 14. Germline CDR1 MDHEN, CDR2 SYDVKM.